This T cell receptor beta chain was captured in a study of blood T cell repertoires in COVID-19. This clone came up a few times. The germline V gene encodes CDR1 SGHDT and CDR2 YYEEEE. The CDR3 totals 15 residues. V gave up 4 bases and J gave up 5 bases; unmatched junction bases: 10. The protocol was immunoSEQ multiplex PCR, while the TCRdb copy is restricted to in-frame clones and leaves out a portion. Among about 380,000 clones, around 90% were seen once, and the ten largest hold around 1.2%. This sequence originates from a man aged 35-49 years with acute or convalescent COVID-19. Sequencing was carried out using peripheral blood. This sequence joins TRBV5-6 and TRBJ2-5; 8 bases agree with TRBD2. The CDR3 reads CASSRDGTRGETQYF. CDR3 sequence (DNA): TGTGCCAGCAGCAGGGACGGGACTAGGGGGGAGACCCAGTACTTC.